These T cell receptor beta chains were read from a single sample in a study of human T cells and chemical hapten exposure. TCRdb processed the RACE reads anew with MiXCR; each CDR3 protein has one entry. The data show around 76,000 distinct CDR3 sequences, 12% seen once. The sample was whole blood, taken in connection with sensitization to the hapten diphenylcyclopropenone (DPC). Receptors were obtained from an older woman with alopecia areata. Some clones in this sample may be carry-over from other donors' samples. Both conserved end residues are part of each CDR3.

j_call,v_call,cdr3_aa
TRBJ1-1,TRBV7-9,CASIRLGQLNTEAFF
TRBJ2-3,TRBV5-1,CASSLGQTTDTQYF
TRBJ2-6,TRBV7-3,CASSQGRSGANVLTF
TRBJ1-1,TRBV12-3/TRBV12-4,CASSTGQGLRTEAFF
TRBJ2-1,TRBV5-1,CASIGNRETYNEQFF
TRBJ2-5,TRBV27,CASSRLVPQSTQYF
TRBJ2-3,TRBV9,CASSVAGDTQYF
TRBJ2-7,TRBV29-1,CSGRDSYEQYF
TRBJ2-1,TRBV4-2,CASSQEWAGGPNNEQFF
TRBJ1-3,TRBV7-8,CASTLRQGGNTIYF
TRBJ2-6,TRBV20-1,CSALGQGLSGANVLTF
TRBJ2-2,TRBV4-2,CASSPQTGETGELFF
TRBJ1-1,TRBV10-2,CASSEPGLGKSLAFF
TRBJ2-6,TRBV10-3,CATRQEVNVLTF
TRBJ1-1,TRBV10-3,CAISEGQGSITEAFF
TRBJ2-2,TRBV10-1,CASSESVAGAGTGELFF
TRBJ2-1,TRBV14,CASSQGARRLLNEQFF
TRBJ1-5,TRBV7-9,CASSFDREVNQPQHF
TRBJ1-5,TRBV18,CASSPMRDTRGDQPQHF
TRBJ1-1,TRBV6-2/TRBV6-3,CASSYRSGEAFF
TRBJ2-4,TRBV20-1,CSARESDAKNIQYF
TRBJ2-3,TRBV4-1,CASSLGQTDTQYF
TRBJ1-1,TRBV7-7,CASSFRQGRVNTEAFF
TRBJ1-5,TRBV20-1,CSARVTAGQPQHF
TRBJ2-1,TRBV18,CASSPPGVNEQFF
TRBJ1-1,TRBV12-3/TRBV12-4,CASSLEIGGTEAFF
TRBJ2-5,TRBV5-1,CASSFPSGGIQETQYF
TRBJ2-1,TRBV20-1,CSARDDTRGGTYNEQFF
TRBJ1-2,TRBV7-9,CASSFDRGQGYTF
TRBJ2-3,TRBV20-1,CSAPDRGSDTQYF
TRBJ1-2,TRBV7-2,CASSSDRGLYGYTF
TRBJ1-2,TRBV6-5,CASTFVSRASDSYGYTF
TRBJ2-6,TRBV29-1,CSVAGESSGANVLTF
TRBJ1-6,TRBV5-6,CASSLAQSASPLHF
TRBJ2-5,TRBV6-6,CASSSGQLQETQYF
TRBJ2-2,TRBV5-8,CASNRGGGTGELFF
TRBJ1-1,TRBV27,CASRSPSSSTEAFF
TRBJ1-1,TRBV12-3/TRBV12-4,CASSFGAREAFF
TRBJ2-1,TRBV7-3,CASSLMGDEQFF
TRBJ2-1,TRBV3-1,CASSHRRGGEQFF
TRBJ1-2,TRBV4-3,CASSQDRGASGFF
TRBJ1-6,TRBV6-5,CASSFTNSPLHF
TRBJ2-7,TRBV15,CATSRGWQGKQYF
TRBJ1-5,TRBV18,CASSGVSGNQPQHF
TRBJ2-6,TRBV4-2,CASSQSLGQGDSGANVLTF
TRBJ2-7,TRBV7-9,CASKRQDEAYEQYF
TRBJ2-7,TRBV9,CASSAQGEAYEQYF
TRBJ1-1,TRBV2,CASSLQGSAAEAFF
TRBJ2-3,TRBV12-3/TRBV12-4,CASRPMDTQYF
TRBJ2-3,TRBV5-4,CASSSINRGTDTQYF
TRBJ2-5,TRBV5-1,CASSLVGGSGQETQYF
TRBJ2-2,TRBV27,CASSLTSGANTGELFF
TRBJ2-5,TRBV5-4,CASSLNRVRGSAQYF
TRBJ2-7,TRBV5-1,CASSPTRGTKLNEQYF
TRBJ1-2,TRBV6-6,CASSYGAGGLIYGYTF
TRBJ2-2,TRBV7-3,CASRRLPGLAGARSGELFF
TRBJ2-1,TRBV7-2,CASSLHLLAGEQFF